This T cell receptor beta chain was recovered during a study of shared clonotypes between healthy human individuals. The assay was run at deep level. Only in-frame clones appear in the TCRdb table, and some are missing; sequencing was by immunoSEQ multiplex PCR. The sample contains about 560,000 clones, roughly four fifths of which appear only once. V was trimmed by 3 bases and J by 11 bases, leaving 17 bases between them. The CDR3 loop spans 14 amino acids. Germline assignment: CDR1 MGHRA and CDR2 YSYEKL. This TCR was sampled from a woman aged 40 to 55 in good health. Some clones in this sample may be carry-over from other donors' samples. The material sequenced was PBMCs. The chain uses TRBV4-1 and TRBJ2-1; perhaps TRBD2 as D (7 bases). The DNA for the CDR3 is TGCGCCAGCAGCCACATAGGGGGGGTTAATCAGCAGTTCTTC. As protein: CASSHIGGVNQQFF.